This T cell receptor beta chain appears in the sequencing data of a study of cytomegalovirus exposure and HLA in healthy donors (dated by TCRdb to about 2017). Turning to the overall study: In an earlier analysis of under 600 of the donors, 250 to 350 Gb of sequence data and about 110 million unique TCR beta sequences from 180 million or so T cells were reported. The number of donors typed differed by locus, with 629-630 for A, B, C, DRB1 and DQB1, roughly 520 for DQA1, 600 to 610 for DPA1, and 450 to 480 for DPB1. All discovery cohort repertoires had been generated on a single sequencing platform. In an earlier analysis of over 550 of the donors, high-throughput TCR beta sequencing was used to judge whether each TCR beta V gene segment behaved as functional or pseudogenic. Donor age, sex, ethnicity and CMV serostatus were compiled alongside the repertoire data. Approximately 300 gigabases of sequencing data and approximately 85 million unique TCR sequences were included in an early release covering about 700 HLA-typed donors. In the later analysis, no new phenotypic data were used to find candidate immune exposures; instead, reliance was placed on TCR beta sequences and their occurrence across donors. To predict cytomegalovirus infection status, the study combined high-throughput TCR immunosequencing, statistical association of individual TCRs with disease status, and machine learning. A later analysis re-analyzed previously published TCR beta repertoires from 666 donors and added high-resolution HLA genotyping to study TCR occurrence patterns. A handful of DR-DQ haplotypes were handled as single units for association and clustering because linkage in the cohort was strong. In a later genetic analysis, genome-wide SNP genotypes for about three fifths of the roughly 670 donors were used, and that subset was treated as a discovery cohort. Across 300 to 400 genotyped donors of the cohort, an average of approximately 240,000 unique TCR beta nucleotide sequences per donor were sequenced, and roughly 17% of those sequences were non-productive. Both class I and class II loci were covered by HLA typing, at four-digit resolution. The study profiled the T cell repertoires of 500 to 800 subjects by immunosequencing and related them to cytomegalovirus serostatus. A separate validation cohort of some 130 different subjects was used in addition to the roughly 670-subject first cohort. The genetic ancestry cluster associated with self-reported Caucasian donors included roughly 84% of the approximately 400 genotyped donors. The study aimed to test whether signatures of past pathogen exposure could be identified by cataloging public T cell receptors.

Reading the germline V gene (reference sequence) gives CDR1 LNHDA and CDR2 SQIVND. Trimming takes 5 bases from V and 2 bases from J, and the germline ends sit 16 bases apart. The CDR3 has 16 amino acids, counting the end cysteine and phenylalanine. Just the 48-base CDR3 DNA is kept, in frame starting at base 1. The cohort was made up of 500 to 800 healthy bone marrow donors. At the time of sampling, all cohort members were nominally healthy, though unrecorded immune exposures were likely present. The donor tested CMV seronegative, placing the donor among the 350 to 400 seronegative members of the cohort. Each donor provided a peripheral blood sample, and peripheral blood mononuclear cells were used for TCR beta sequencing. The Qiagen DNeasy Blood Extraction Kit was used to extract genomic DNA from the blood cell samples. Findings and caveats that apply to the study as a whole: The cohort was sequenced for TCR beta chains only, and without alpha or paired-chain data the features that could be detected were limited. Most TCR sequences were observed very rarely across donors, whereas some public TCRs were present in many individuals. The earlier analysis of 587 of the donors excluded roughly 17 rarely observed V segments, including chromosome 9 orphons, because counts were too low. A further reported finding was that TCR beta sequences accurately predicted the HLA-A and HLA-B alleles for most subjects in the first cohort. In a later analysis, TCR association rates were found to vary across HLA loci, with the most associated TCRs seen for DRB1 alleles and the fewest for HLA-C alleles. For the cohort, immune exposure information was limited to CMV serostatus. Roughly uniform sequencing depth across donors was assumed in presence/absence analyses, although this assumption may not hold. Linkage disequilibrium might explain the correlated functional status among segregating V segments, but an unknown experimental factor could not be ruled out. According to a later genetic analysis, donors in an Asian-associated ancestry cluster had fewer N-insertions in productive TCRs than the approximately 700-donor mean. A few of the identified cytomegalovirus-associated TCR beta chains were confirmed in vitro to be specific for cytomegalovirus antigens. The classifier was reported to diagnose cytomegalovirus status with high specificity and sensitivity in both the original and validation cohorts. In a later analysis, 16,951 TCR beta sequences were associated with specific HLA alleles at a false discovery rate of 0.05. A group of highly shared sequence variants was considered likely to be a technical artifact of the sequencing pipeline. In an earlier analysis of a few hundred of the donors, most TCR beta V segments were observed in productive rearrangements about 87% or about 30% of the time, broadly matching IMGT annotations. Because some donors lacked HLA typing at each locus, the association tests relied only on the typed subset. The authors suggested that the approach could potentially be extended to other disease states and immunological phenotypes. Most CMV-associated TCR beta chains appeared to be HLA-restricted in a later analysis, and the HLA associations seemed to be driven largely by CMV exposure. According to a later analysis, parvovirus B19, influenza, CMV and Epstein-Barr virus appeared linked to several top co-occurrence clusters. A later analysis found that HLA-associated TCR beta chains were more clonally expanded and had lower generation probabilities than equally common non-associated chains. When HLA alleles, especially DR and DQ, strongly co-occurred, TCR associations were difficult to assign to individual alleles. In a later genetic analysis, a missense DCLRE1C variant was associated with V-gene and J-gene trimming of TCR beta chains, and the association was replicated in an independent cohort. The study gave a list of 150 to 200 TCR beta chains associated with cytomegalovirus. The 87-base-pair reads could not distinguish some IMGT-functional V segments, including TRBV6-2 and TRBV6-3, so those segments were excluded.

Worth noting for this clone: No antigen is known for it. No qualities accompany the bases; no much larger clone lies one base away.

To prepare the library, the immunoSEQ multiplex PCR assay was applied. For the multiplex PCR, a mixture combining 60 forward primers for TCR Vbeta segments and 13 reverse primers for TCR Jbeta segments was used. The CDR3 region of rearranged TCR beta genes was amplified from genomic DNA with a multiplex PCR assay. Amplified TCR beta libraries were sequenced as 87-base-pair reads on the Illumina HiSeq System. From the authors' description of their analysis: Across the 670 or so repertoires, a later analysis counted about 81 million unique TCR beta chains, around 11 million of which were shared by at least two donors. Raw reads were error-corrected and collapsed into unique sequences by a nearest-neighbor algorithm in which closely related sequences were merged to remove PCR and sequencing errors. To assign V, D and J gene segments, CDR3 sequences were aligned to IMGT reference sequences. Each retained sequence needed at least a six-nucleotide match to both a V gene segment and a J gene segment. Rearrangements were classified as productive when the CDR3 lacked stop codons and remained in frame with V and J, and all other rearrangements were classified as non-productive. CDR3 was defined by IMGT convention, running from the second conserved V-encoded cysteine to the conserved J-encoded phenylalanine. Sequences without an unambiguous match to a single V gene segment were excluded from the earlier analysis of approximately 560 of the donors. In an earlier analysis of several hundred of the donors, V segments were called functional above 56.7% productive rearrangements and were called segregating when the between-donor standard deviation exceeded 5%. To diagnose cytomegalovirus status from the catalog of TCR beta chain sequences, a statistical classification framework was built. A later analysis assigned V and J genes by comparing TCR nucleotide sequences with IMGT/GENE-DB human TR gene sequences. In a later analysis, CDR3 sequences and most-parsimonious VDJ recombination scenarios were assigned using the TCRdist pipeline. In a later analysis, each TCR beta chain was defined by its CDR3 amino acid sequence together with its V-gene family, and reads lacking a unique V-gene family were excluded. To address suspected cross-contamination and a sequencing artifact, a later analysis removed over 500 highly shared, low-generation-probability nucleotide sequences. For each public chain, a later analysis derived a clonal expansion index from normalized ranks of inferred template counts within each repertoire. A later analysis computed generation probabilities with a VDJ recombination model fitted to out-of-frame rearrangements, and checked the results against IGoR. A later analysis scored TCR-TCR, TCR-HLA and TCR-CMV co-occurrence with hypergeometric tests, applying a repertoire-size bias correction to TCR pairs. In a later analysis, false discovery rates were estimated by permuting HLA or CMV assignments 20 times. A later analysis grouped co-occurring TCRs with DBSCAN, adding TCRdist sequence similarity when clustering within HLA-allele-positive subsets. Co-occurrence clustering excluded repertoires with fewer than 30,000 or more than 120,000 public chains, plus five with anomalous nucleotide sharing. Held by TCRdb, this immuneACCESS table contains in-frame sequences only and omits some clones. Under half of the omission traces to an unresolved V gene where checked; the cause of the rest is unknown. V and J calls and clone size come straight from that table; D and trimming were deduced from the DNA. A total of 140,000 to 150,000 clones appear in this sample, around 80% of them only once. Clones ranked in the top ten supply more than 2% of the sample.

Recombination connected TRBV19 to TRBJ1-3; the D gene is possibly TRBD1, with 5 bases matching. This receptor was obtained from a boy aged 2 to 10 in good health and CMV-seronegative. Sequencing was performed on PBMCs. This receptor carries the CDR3 CASSLMTVSPGNTIYF. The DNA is TGTGCCAGTAGTCTAATGACAGTATCCCCTGGAAACACCATATATTTT.